There are a few counts of the clone carrying this TCR beta chain. One end of the junction does not line up with germline, which may come from a read error. The sample originates from a study of response to subunit inactivated influenza vaccine. TCRdb independently ran MiXCR on the RT-PCR reads; one entry per CDR3 protein. The sample contains approximately 730,000 distinct CDR3 sequences, around 13% of which appear only once. Germline V lookup: CDR1 DFQATT, CDR2 SNEGSKA (reference sequence). The CDR3 spans 15 residues. The J gene is TRBJ1-5, the V gene TRBV20-1; 8 bases are a match to TRBD1. This clonotype originated in a man between 45 and 60 years old who received an inactivated influenza vaccine. The specimen comprised PBMCs from blood, sampled less than 15 days before vaccination. CDR3 in DNA: TGCAGTGCTAGAGATCCCGCAGGGGGCAACCAGCCCCAGCATTTT. It encodes CSARDPAGGNQPQHF.